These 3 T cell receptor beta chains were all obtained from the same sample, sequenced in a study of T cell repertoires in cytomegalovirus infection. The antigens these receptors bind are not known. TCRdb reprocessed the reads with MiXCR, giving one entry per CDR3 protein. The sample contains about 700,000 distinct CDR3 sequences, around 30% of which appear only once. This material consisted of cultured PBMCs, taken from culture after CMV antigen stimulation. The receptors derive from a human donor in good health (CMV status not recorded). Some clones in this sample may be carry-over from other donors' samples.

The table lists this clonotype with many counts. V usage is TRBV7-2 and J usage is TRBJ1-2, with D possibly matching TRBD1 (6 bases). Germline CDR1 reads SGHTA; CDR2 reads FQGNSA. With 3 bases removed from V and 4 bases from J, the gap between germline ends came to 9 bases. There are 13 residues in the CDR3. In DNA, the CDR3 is TGTGCCAGCAGCTTTTTAGGGGGCTATGGCTACACCTTC. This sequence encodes CASSFLGGYGYTF.

CDR3 region: CASSLVGIGNTIYF. In nucleotides, the CDR3 is TGCGCCAGCAGCTTGGTGGGGATTGGAAACACCATATATTTT. The J gene is TRBJ1-3, the V gene TRBV5-1; D remains unclear. CDR3 length: 14 amino acids. Germline loops: CDR1 SGHRS, CDR2 YFSETQ. V was shortened by 0 bases and J by 3 bases, with 7 bases between the two germline ends.

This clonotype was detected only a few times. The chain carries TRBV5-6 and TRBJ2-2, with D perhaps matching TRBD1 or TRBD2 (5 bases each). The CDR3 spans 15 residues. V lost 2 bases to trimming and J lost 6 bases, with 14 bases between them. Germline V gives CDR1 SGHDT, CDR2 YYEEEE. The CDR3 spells CASSFGTANSGELFF. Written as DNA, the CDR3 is TGTGCCAGCAGCTTCGGGACGGCCAACTCCGGGGAGCTGTTTTTT.